The clone carrying this T cell receptor (beta chain) showed up many times. Its antigen is still unknown. An end of the junction does not agree with germline; a read error may underlie this. CDR3 length equals 12 residues. Germline-derived CDR1 and CDR2 are SGHRS and YFSETQ. The sample is drawn from a study of blood T cells in healthy people across ages. Broader study findings: Greater diversity and more naive CD4+ cells were seen in long-lived donors than in aged donors.

PCR was performed a second time for about 6 to 12 cycles using a sample-barcoded 5' primer and a J-beta primer mix. Every cDNA molecule bore a tag from a template-switch adaptor containing 12 random nucleotides. TCRdb itself ran the 5' RACE reads through MiXCR, one entry per CDR3 protein. The table lists about 570,000 distinct CDR3 sequences, roughly a quarter of them singletons, with roughly 18% in the top ten. PBMCs numbering at least 6 million were isolated per sample. The amount of total RNA extracted per sample was at least 6 micrograms. The source material was blood. The gene calls are TRBV5-1 and TRBJ1-6; TRBD1 agrees at 7 bases. This clonotype was obtained from a woman in her seventies in good health. The CDR3 loop reads CASSTGDSPLHF. The CDR3 DNA reads TGTGCCAGTAGTACAGGGGATTCACCCCTCCACTTT.